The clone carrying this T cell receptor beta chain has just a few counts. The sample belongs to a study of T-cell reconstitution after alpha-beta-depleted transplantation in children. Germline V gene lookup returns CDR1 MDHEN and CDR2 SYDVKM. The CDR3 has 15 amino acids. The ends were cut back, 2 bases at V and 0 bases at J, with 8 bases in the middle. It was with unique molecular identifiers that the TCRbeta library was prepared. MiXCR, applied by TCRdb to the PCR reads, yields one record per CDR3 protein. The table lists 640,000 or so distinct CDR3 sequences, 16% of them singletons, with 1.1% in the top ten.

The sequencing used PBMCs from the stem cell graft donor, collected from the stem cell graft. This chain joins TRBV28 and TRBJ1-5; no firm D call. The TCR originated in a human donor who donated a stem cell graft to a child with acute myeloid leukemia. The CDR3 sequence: CASSLDIISNQPQHF. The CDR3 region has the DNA TGTGCCAGCAGTTTAGATATCATTAGCAATCAGCCCCAGCATTTT.